These 28 T cell receptor beta chains share one sample of origin, sequenced in a study of shared clonotypes between healthy human individuals. Profiled with immunoSEQ multiplex PCR; TCRdb holds only in-frame clones, not every one. The table lists some 1.5 million clones, roughly 96% of them singletons. Sample: naive CD4+ T cells sorted from blood. Subset specified: CD45RA+ positively selected. These receptors all come from a man aged 25 to 40 in good health.

Only a few counts were recorded for this clone. CDR3 nucleotide sequence: TGTGCCAGCAGCTTGAGGCAGGGCGGTGAAGCTTTCTTT. Its translation: CASSLRQGGEAFF. V is TRBV11-3 and J is TRBJ1-1, with D possibly TRBD1 on 5 matching bases. V lost 3 bases and J 7 bases, leaving 12 bases between the germline ends. Germline values: CDR1 SGHNT, CDR2 YENEEA. The length of the CDR3 is 13 residues.

The chain recombines TRBV7-2 with TRBJ2-7; perhaps TRBD1 as D (6 bases). This CDR3 is built from 14 residues. With 4 bases removed from V and 1 base from J, the gap between germline ends came to 11 bases. Germline V gene lookup returns CDR1 SGHTA and CDR2 FQGNSA. CDR3 amino acids: CASSSRQDSYEQYF. The CDR3 coding sequence is TGTGCCAGCAGCTCCAGACAGGATTCCTACGAGCAGTACTTC.

V is TRBV12-5 and J is TRBJ2-3; TRBD1 agrees at 9 bases. The V gene's germline CDR1 is LGHNT and CDR2 FRNRAP. The V gene end was trimmed by 2 bases and the J gene end by 0 bases; junction bases not matched to a gene: 9. This CDR3 spans 18 amino acids. The CDR3 DNA sequence: TGTGCTAGTGGTTTGACGGCCGGGACAGGGACTAGCACAGATACGCAGTATTTT. Translating gives CASGLTAGTGTSTDTQYF.

The CDR3 loop is CASSEELAGEKETQYF. CDR3 nucleotides: TGTGCCAGCAGTGAAGAACTCGCAGGGGAAAAAGAGACCCAGTACTTC. The chain couples TRBV2 to TRBJ2-5; TRBD1 is a possible D gene (6 bases). This CDR3 has 16 residues. V gave up 1 base and J gave up 3 bases, with 15 bases separating them. Germline loops: CDR1 SNHLY, CDR2 FYNNEI.

This clone was counted once. The V gene is TRBV7-9, the J gene TRBJ2-7; TRBD2 aligns across 10 bases. Unmatched junction bases numbered 4, after V lost 5 bases and J lost 3 bases. The CDR3 runs 14 residues. CDR1 and CDR2 from the germline V gene are SEHNR and FQNEAQ (reference sequence). The DNA for the CDR3 is TGTGCCAGCAGCCCCGCTAGCGGGAGCTACGAGCAGTACTTC. This encodes CASSPASGSYEQYF.

This clone has more than one count but fewer than ten. This sequence joins TRBV15 and TRBJ1-4, with 7 nucleotides matching TRBD1. CDR1 and CDR2 from the germline V gene are LNHNV and YYDKDF (reference sequence). This CDR3 region has 16 residues. After removal of 2 bases from V and 5 bases from J, the junction contained 8 bases not matched to a gene. The CDR3 bases are TGTGCCACCAGCAGAAAAACCGGGACAGCAAATGAAAAACTGTTTTTT. Encoded protein: CATSRKTGTANEKLFF.

This sequence joins TRBV30 and TRBJ1-1; unclear D gene. Germline V CDR1 and CDR2: GTSNPN, SVGIG (reference sequence). Deletions cut 2 bases from V and 4 bases from J, with 20 bases between. The CDR3 has 16 residues. CDR3 sequence reads: CAWSRPGAGFSTEAFF. For the CDR3, the DNA is TGTGCCTGGAGTCGACCCGGCGCCGGGTTTAGCACTGAAGCTTTCTTT.

CDR3 in amino acids: CASRRAPGGADNEQFF. CDR3 DNA: TGTGCCAGCAGAAGAGCCCCAGGGGGCGCCGACAATGAGCAGTTCTTC. V is TRBV27 and J is TRBJ2-1; 8 bases agree with TRBD1. The V and J ends lost 6 bases and 5 bases, in that order; junction bases with no gene match: 12. The germline CDR1 and CDR2 sequences are MNHEY and SMNVEV (reference sequence). The CDR3 sequence is 16 residues long.

J is TRBJ2-1 and V is TRBV7-3; D uncertain. This CDR3 contains 13 residues. CDR1 SGHTA and CDR2 FQGTGA come from the germline V gene. Trimming took 5 bases from V and 7 from J, leaving 12 bases between them. The CDR3 here is CASSQTYGNEQFF. The CDR3 DNA reads as TGTGCCAGCAGCCAAACGTACGGGAATGAGCAGTTCTTC. The variable domain in full, with the rest retrieved from reference TRBV7-3 and TRBJ2-1, is GAGVSQTPSNKVTEKGKYVELRCDPISGHTALYWYRQSLGQGPEFLIYFQGTGAADDSGLPNDRFFAVRPEGSVSTLKIQRTERGDSAVYLCASSQTYGNEQFFGPGTRLTVL.

This rearrangement joins TRBV5-3 to TRBJ2-1; D call uncertain. TRBV5-3 is marked as an open reading frame, function uncertain. V was trimmed by 3 bases and J by 14 bases, leaving 3 bases between them. CDR3 length: 8 amino acids. CDR3 nucleotides: TGTGCCAGAAGCTCCAAGTTCTTC. The encoded protein is CARSSKFF.

The chain has TRBV5-6 and TRBJ2-5, with 10 bases identical to TRBD2. With V trimmed by 2 bases and J by 3 bases, 4 bases remained unmatched. Germline-derived CDR1 and CDR2 are SGHDT and YYEEEE. CDR3 length equals 15 residues. The DNA of the CDR3 is TGTGCCAGCAGCTTTCAACTAGCGGGAAAAGAGACCCAGTACTTC. This gives the protein CASSFQLAGKETQYF.

The chain is built from TRBV28 and TRBJ2-1, with a weak D call TRBD2 (5 bases). Trimming removed 3 bases at V and 15 bases at J, with 15 bases between. CDR3 length equals 12 residues. Germline lookup yields CDR1 MDHEN and CDR2 SYDVKM. The CDR3 bases are TGTGCCAGCAGTTTCGGGATCCCATTTCCGTTCTTC. Translated, it gives CASSFGIPFPFF.

This chain connects TRBV5-8 to TRBJ1-4; D unresolved. V dropped 3 bases and J dropped 4 bases, with 13 bases sitting between them. CDR1 is SGHTS, CDR2 YDEGEE, per germline. CDR3 length: 15 residues. Here the CDR3 DNA reads TGTGCCAGCAGCTCCGGCCAAAGCGATAATGAAAAACTGTTTTTT. It is translated as CASSSGQSDNEKLFF.

V gene TRBV19 combines with J gene TRBJ1-1; unclear D gene. V lost 8 bases, J lost 8 bases, and 12 bases lay in between. CDR1 LNHDA and CDR2 SQIVND come from the germline V gene (reference sequence). The CDR3 loop spans 11 amino acids. In DNA, the CDR3 is TGTGCCAGTGCCTCTTCACGAGAAGCTTTCTTT. Amino acid sequence: CASASSREAFF.

The J gene is TRBJ1-2, the V gene TRBV4-3; 7 bases match TRBD1. Germline V CDR1 and CDR2: LGHNA, YSLEER. The junction had 7 bases not matched to a gene; V was cut back by 4 bases and J by 8 bases. The CDR3 has 13 amino acids. CDR3 bases: TGCGCCAGCAGCCTCGGACAGGATCTCGGCTACACCTTC. It translates to CASSLGQDLGYTF.

The chain links TRBV18 to TRBJ2-1, with 8 bases identical to TRBD1. The trim removed 3 bases at V and 10 bases at J, leaving 20 bases unmatched. The germline gives CDR1 KGHSH, CDR2 LQKENI. This CDR3 contains 18 residues. The CDR3 DNA reads TGTGCCAGCTCACCCTCAGAGATAGACAGGGGTGTCGGGCGCGAGCAGTTCTTC. Amino acids: CASSPSEIDRGVGREQFF.

Worth noting for this clone: This CDR3 is also generated by other DNA sequences in the sample. The J gene is TRBJ2-3, the V gene TRBV10-1, with 9 bases identical to TRBD1. The CDR3 is 14 residues long. Per the germline V gene, CDR1 is WNHNN and CDR2 is SYGVQD (reference sequence). The V gene end was trimmed by 6 bases and the J gene end by 1 base; junction bases not matched to a gene: 2. CDR3 sequence: CASSRTGGTDTQYF. In DNA, the CDR3 is TGCGCCAGCAGCCGGACAGGGGGCACAGATACGCAGTATTTT.

As DNA, the CDR3 is TGTGCCAGCAGCCAAGAAAGAGGACTAGCGGCGACAGATACGCAGTATTTT. This gives the protein CASSQERGLAATDTQYF. The chain has TRBV4-2 and TRBJ2-3, with 10 bases fitting TRBD2. This CDR3 has 17 residues. The junction had 6 bases not matched to a gene; V was cut back by 0 bases and J by 3 bases. Germline values: CDR1 LGHNA, CDR2 YNFKEQ.

The gene calls are TRBV28 and TRBJ1-2; the match to TRBD1 covers 9 bases. The CDR3 is 17 amino acids. Unmatched junction bases numbered 10, after V lost 4 bases and J lost 1 base. Germline CDR1 and CDR2: MDHEN and SYDVKM. CDR3 loop: CASSWGQGTSINYGYTF. CDR3 sequence (DNA): TGTGCCAGCAGTTGGGGACAGGGCACTTCTATTAACTATGGCTACACCTTC.

This chain links TRBV11-2 with TRBJ1-4, with D possibly being TRBD1 (6 bases). V was cut by 5 bases and J by 4 bases, with 11 bases left in between. This CDR3 has 14 amino acids. Germline loops: CDR1 SGHAT, CDR2 FQNNGV. The CDR3 loop is CASSRGASNEKLFF. As DNA, the CDR3 is TGTGCCAGCAGCCGGGGGGCGAGTAATGAAAAACTGTTTTTT.

This clone was counted once. The chain combines TRBV5-5 with TRBJ1-5; D remains ambiguous. Trimming removed 0 bases at V and 9 bases at J, with 10 bases between. The germline V gene has CDR1 SGHKS and CDR2 YYEKEE (reference sequence). This CDR3 is built from 13 residues. CDR3 sequence (DNA): TGTGCCAGCAGCTTGGTCGGCTTCGGGCCCCAGCATTTT. Protein sequence: CASSLVGFGPQHF.

The CDR3 nucleotides are TGTGCCAGCAGCGAGTCCCACACAGATACGCAGTATTTT. It yields the protein CASSESHTDTQYF. The V and J genes are TRBV9 and TRBJ2-3; D is ambiguous. V gave up 3 bases and J gave up 2 bases, with 7 bases separating them. Germline V gene lookup returns CDR1 SGDLS and CDR2 YYNGEE. The CDR3 runs 13 residues.

The J gene is TRBJ2-6, the V gene TRBV28; no definite D call. There are 14 residues in the CDR3. CDR1 is MDHEN, CDR2 SYDVKM, per germline. With 8 bases removed from V and 0 bases from J, the gap between germline ends came to 8 bases. The CDR3 DNA is TGTGCCAGCGCAAGAGACTCTGGGGCCAACGTCCTGACTTTC. Its translation: CASARDSGANVLTF.

The genes are TRBV9 and TRBJ2-7; possible D gene TRBD1, 8 bases. Deletions cut 2 bases from V and 2 bases from J, with 23 bases between. Germline assignment: CDR1 SGDLS and CDR2 YYNGEE. This CDR3 comprises 18 residues. CDR3: CASSVALDPQGGPYEQYF. The CDR3 coding sequence is TGTGCCAGCAGCGTTGCTCTCGATCCACAGGGGGGGCCCTACGAGCAGTACTTC.

J is TRBJ2-1 and V is TRBV27, with D maybe TRBD2 (6 bases). V lost 6 bases, J lost 7 bases, and 19 bases lay in between. CDR3 length: 15 amino acids. Germline V gene sequence: CDR1 MNHEY, CDR2 SMNVEV (reference sequence). CDR3 in amino acids: CASRQGGVGRNEQFF. The CDR3 nucleotides read TGTGCCAGCAGGCAGGGAGGAGTTGGCAGGAATGAGCAGTTCTTC.

With regard to this clone: The same CDR3 can be traced to other DNA sequences in this sample. The rearrangement uses TRBV28 and TRBJ1-1, with D possibly TRBD1 on 5 matching bases. The CDR3 runs 14 residues. Germline CDR1 and CDR2: MDHEN and SYDVKM. Trimming cost V 3 bases and J 1 base, with 9 bases left between them. Here the CDR3 DNA reads TGTGCCAGCAGTTTCTCCGGGGGGAACACTGAAGCTTTCTTT. This translates into CASSFSGGNTEAFF.

The chain employs TRBV19 and TRBJ1-5; D ambiguous. V was pared by 0 bases and J by 9 bases, with 12 bases between. The CDR3 totals 14 residues. Germline values: CDR1 LNHDA, CDR2 SQIVND (reference sequence). The CDR3 sequence: CASSIEARGRPQHF. The CDR3 DNA sequence: TGTGCCAGTAGTATAGAGGCTCGGGGTCGGCCCCAGCATTTT.

The V call is TRBV11-3, the J call TRBJ2-3; 8 bases are a match to TRBD2. Germline V lookup: CDR1 SGHNT, CDR2 YENEEA. The CDR3 spans 14 residues. The V and J ends lost 5 bases and 2 bases, in that order; junction bases with no gene match: 3. The CDR3 nucleotides are TGTGCCAGCAGCACTAGCGGTGTCACAGATACGCAGTATTTT. Protein: CASSTSGVTDTQYF.